The clone carrying this T cell receptor (beta chain) occurred a few times. This record belongs to a study of type 1 and type 2 diabetes patients. V was cut by 4 bases and J by 3 bases, with 15 bases left in between. CDR1 and CDR2 (germline): LGHNA, YSLEER. The length of the CDR3 is 15 residues. PCR was run on genomic DNA. Amplification of the beta chain CDR3 used 30 forward and 13 reverse multiplex primers. One entry per CDR3 protein results from TCRdb running MiXCR on the multiplex PCR reads. This table holds under 300,000 distinct CDR3 sequences, approximately 50% found once. What was sequenced was peripheral blood mononuclear cells (PBMCs). The J gene is TRBJ1-1, the V gene TRBV4-3; the D is unclear. This clonotype was obtained from a man between 18 and 29 years old with type 2 diabetes. The CDR3 DNA reads TGCGCCAGCAGCCCATATAGGGCGGAGGACACTGAAGCTTTCTTT. Translation: CASSPYRAEDTEAFF.